This T cell receptor beta chain was found in a study of CD8 T cells in ankylosing spondylitis. General study results and limits: Reported data indicate significant enrichment of disease-linked clones within matched ankylosing spondylitis synovial fluid. Prior work had noted some motif variants in reactive arthritis blood and synovial fluid. It appeared that ankylosing spondylitis blood was characterized by a TCR beta motif of several highly homologous variants.

In its sample, this clonotype was seen many times. As yet, its antigen is unknown. Germline-derived CDR1 and CDR2 are SGHTA and FQGNSA. V gave up 2 bases and J gave up 1 base, with 9 bases separating them. The CDR3 length is 14 residues. Quantitative 5'-RACE with molecular barcodes generated TCR beta libraries. Using its own MiXCR run on the 5' RACE reads, TCRdb lists one record per CDR3 protein. This table has about 130,000 distinct CDR3 sequences, around 7.9% appearing once. This TCR came from a female donor with ankylosing spondylitis or in good health (not recorded which). The sample consisted of blood, either unsorted or a sorted T cell fraction (not recorded which). J is TRBJ2-7 and V is TRBV7-2; D is possibly TRBD1 or TRBD2 (6 bases each). CDR3: CASSLQGRSYEQYF. The CDR3 DNA follows: TGTGCCAGCAGCTTACAGGGGAGGTCCTACGAGCAGTACTTC.